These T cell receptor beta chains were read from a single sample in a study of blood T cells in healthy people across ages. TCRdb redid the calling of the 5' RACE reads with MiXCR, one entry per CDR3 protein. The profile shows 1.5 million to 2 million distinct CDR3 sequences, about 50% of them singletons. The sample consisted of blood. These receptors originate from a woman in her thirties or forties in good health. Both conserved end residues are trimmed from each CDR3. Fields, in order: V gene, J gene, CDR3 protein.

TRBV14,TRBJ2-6,ASSQVEAGALSGANVLT
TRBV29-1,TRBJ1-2,SVDELGPESNNYGYT
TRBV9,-,ASSVGSYETQY
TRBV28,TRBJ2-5,ASSLDRAPQETQY
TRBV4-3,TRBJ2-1,ASSPQIAGGNEQF
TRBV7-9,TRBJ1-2,ASSLGDGYGYT
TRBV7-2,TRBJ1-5,ASSQGQQDAQH
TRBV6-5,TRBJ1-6,ASSNPQARLGNSPLH
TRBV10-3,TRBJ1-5,ATLDKNSNQPQH
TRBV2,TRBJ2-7,ASKGTRGDEQY
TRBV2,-,ASSEGPREWYEQY
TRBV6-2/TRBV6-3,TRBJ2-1,ASSYSVSWFDEQF
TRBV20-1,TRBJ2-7,SAPGTGGEQY
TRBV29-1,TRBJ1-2,SVTRSGTYGYT
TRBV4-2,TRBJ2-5,ASSQDNKQY
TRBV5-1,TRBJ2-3,ASSPSTSALSTDTQY
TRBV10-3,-,AISGGGGETQY
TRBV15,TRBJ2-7,ATSSRGPNEQY
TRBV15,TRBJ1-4,ATSRDVGAHQGEKLF
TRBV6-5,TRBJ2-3,ASSRNGDTQY
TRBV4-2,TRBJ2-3,ASSPKQGSGGDTDTQY
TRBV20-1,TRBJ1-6,SARDPQGRSNSPLH
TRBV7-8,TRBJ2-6,ASSLSDRGSGANVLT
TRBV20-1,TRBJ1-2,SARALVGTGEYGYT
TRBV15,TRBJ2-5,ATSRDNQETQY
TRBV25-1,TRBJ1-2,ASEGTGSGGYT
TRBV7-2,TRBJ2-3,VSSLARLSTDTQY
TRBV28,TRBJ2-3,ASSSSGPRTDTQY
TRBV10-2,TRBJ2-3,ASSESGGLNTDTQY
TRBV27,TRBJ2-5,ASSLSIEETQY
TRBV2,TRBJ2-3,ASKAGWGTDTQY
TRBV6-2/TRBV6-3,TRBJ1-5,ASSYSSQGLAGNQPQH